The 21 T cell receptor beta chains in this list originate from one sample, sequenced in a study of cytomegalovirus exposure and HLA in healthy donors. 60 Vbeta and 13 Jbeta primers were used in PCR. Only in-frame clones appear in the TCRdb table, and some are missing; sequencing was by immunoSEQ multiplex PCR. The repertoire holds about 150,000 clones, with about 64% as singletons. Sequenced material: PBMCs. The source is a man in his 60s in good health and CMV-seronegative.

The V gene is TRBV7-2, the J gene TRBJ2-5; D is perhaps TRBD2 (6 bases). Near its end, the DNA agrees better with TRBJ2-7, so the J call may be wrong. The CDR3 spans 16 residues. Germline CDR1 SGHTA, CDR2 FQGNSA. The chain's CDR3 is CASSLQSGGSSYEQYF. The CDR3, as DNA: TGTGCCAGCAGCTTACAATCCGGGGGTAGCTCCTACGAGCAGTACTTC.

The V call is TRBV5-4, the J call TRBJ2-5, with 9 bases lining up with TRBD2. Germline loops: CDR1 SGHNT, CDR2 YYREEE (reference sequence). The CDR3 runs 16 residues. V was clipped by 0 bases and J by 2 bases; unmatched bases: 5. This CDR3 is CASSLGSGSIQETQYF. DNA for the CDR3: TGTGCCAGCAGCTTGGGTAGCGGGAGTATTCAAGAGACCCAGTACTTC. The full variable domain, its missing parts supplied by reference TRBV5-4 and TRBJ2-5, is ETGVTQSPTHLIKTRGQQVTLRCSSQSGHNTVSWYQQALGQGPQFIFQYYREEENGRGNFPPRFSGLQFPNYSSELNVNALELDDSALYLCASSLGSGSIQETQYFGPGTRLLVL.

This chain connects TRBV6-7 to TRBJ2-7, with D maybe TRBD2 (6 bases). TRBV6-7 is assigned to the ORF class and has an uncertain function. V was cut by 2 bases and J by 3 bases, with 17 bases left in between. There are 16 residues in the CDR3. This CDR3 reads CASSYTVRLDYYEQYF. The CDR3 DNA is TGTGCCAGCAGTTACACCGTTCGACTGGACTACTACGAGCAGTACTTC.

This chain joins TRBV6-6 and TRBJ1-3; no definite D call. Germline V gene data show CDR1 as MNHNY and CDR2 as SVGAGI (reference sequence). The CDR3 extends over 15 amino acids. Trimming removed 5 bases at V and 0 bases at J, with 11 bases between. The CDR3 region is CASSPGRLSGNTIYF. In DNA, the CDR3 is TGTGCCAGCAGTCCCGGGAGGCTCTCTGGAAACACCATATATTTT.

V is TRBV27 and J is TRBJ2-1; tentatively, D is TRBD1 (6 bases). The CDR3 is 15 residues long. Germline loops: CDR1 MNHEY, CDR2 SMNVEV (reference sequence). V lost 5 bases and J lost 9, with 20 bases in between. CDR3 coding DNA: TGTGCCAGCAGTACCAGGACCCATAGAGGGGGTGAGCAGTTCTTC. Its translation: CASSTRTHRGGEQFF.

V usage is TRBV30 and J usage is TRBJ1-4; D perhaps matches TRBD1 (6 bases). CDR1 GTSNPN and CDR2 SVGIG come from the germline V gene (reference sequence). This CDR3 comprises 14 residues. The V and J ends lost 3 bases and 7 bases respectively, with 15 bases between them. CDR3 nucleotide sequence: TGTGCCTGGAGCCCGGGGGGGGCGGGTGAAAAACTGTTTTTT. Its protein product is CAWSPGGAGEKLFF.

The chain couples TRBV7-2 to TRBJ2-2; 8 bases are shared with TRBD2. This CDR3 is built from 15 residues. Trimming cost V 1 base and J 6 bases; bases outside gene matches: 4. Per the germline V gene, CDR1 is SGHTA and CDR2 is FQGNSA. For the CDR3, the DNA is TGTGCCAGCAGCTTAGATCGGCGGGAGGCCGGGGAGCTGTTTTTT. As protein: CASSLDRREAGELFF.

The chain is built from TRBV4-2 and TRBJ2-1; 11 bases are a match to TRBD2. This CDR3 spans 16 amino acids. The germline CDR1 and CDR2 sequences are LGHNA and YNFKEQ. Trimming cost V 2 bases and J 8 bases; bases outside gene matches: 8. The CDR3 DNA reads as TGTGCCAGCAGCCAAACCGGGACTAGCGGTTTCGATGAGCAGTTCTTC. Translated, it gives CASSQTGTSGFDEQFF.

The chain couples TRBV7-8 to TRBJ2-7, with 8 nucleotides matching TRBD1. From germline, CDR1 is SGHVS and CDR2 FQNEAQ. This CDR3 contains 17 residues. J lost 5 bases, V lost 4 bases, and 16 bases had no gene match. The CDR3 DNA follows: TGTGCCAGCAGCTCCCGCCCCTGGGACAGGAGAATAAACGAGCAGTACTTC. Protein: CASSSRPWDRRINEQYF.

The V and J genes are TRBV19 and TRBJ1-1, with a tentative D call TRBD1 (5 bases). Germline V gene lookup returns CDR1 LNHDA and CDR2 SQIVND (reference sequence). V was clipped by 3 bases and J by 4 bases, with 12 bases between them. The length of the CDR3 is 14 residues. CDR3 loop: CASSISGGGTEAFF. CDR3 coding DNA: TGTGCCAGTAGTATTTCGGGGGGTGGCACTGAAGCTTTCTTT. Filled out from reference TRBV19 and TRBJ1-1, the complete variable domain reads DGGITQSPKYLFRKEGQNVTLSCEQNLNHDAMYWYRQDPGQGLRLIYYSQIVNDFQKGDIAEGYSVSREKKESFPLTVTSAQKNPTAFYLCASSISGGGTEAFFGQGTRLTVV.

The chain links TRBV14 to TRBJ2-5; D might be TRBD1 (5 bases). V shed 0 bases and J shed 1 base, with 9 bases lying between them. The CDR3 is 15 amino acids. Germline V gives CDR1 SGHDN, CDR2 FVKESK. CDR3 DNA sequence: TGTGCCAGCAGCCAAGATTGGGGCTTCCAAGAGACCCAGTACTTC. This translates into CASSQDWGFQETQYF.

This clone appeared a few times. The chain employs TRBV30 and TRBJ1-6; a possible D gene is TRBD1 (6 bases). Trimming stripped 0 bases from V and 7 bases from J, with 10 bases between. CDR3 length: 14 amino acids. Germline assignment: CDR1 GTSNPN and CDR2 SVGIG (reference sequence). The DNA for the CDR3 is TGTGCCTGGAGTGTAAGGGGGGGGAATTCACCCCTCCACTTT. Translation: CAWSVRGGNSPLHF.

The chain joins TRBV4-2 to TRBJ2-2, with 13 bases that match TRBD2. J gave up 7 bases and V 1 base, and 3 bases lay outside the gene matches. CDR3 length: 16 amino acids. Germline CDR1 LGHNA, CDR2 YNFKEQ. CDR3 sequence (DNA): TGTGCCAGCAGCCAAGGACTAGCGGGAGGACACGGGGAGCTGTTTTTT. Residues: CASSQGLAGGHGELFF.

This sequence joins TRBV6-1 and TRBJ1-5; 7 bases map to TRBD1. CDR3 length: 15 residues. The V and J ends lost 4 bases and 7 bases, in that order; junction bases with no gene match: 10. CDR1 is MNHNS, CDR2 SASEGT, per germline. The CDR3 protein is CASSGRQGLGQPQHF. DNA of the CDR3: TGTGCCAGCAGTGGAAGACAGGGTTTAGGCCAGCCCCAGCATTTT.

The CDR3 loop is CASSGVLGAIYNEQFF. In DNA form, the CDR3 reads TGTGCCAGCAGCGGCGTATTGGGGGCCATCTACAATGAGCAGTTCTTC. V is TRBV5-6 and J is TRBJ2-1; tentative D call: TRBD1 (6 bases). Trimming took off 4 bases at V and 3 bases at J, with 17 bases between the two ends. Per the germline V gene, CDR1 is SGHDT and CDR2 is YYEEEE. The CDR3 has 16 amino acids.

The chain recombines TRBV28 with TRBJ1-5; the match to TRBD1 covers 8 bases. The junction had 9 bases not matched to a gene; V was cut back by 6 bases and J by 5 bases. Germline V CDR1 and CDR2: MDHEN, SYDVKM. The CDR3 totals 15 residues. The CDR3: CASRSPGQGYQPQHF. DNA for the CDR3: TGTGCCAGCAGATCGCCCGGACAGGGATATCAGCCCCAGCATTTT.

V usage is TRBV5-6 and J usage is TRBJ1-5; 7 bases are a match to TRBD1. J was trimmed by 6 bases and V by 4 bases; bases with no gene match: 10. Looked up from germline, CDR1 is SGHDT and CDR2 is YYEEEE. The CDR3 consists of 15 residues. The CDR3 DNA follows: TGTGCCAGCAGCACCACCGACAGGGACTTTCAGCCCCAGCATTTT. The encoded protein is CASSTTDRDFQPQHF.

V gene TRBV27 combines with J gene TRBJ2-1, with 16 bases lining up with TRBD2. CDR3 length equals 23 residues. V dropped 6 bases and J dropped 0; count of bases not matched to a gene: 20. Germline CDR1 MNHEY, CDR2 SMNVEV (reference sequence). CDR3 in amino acids: CASSKVSEAGTSGRGSSYNEQFF. The CDR3 DNA sequence: TGTGCCAGCAGCAAAGTTTCGGAGGCCGGGACTAGCGGGAGGGGTAGCTCCTACAATGAGCAGTTCTTC.

The rearrangement uses TRBV7-9 and TRBJ2-3; 15 bases line up with TRBD2. Germline V gives CDR1 SEHNR, CDR2 FQNEAQ (reference sequence). V shed 4 bases, J shed 9 bases, and the junction held 14 bases outside the gene matches. CDR3 length: 18 residues. CDR3 nucleotide sequence: TGTGCCAGCAGCTCGGGACTAGCGGGGGGAGGAGGGACCGAGACGCAGTATTTT. Translated, it gives CASSSGLAGGGGTETQYF.

V gene TRBV27 combines with J gene TRBJ1-1, with D possibly matching TRBD1 (5 bases). The CDR3 contains 14 residues. Germline V gene sequence: CDR1 MNHEY, CDR2 SMNVEV (reference sequence). The V and J ends lost 6 bases and 4 bases respectively, with 15 bases between them. As DNA, the CDR3 is TGTGCCAGCAGAAGGGTCGGGGGTAGCACTGAAGCTTTCTTT. This gives the protein CASRRVGGSTEAFF.

The chain joins TRBV9 to TRBJ2-3, with 10 bases fitting TRBD2. This CDR3 spans 17 amino acids. Germline loops: CDR1 SGDLS, CDR2 YYNGEE. Trimming took 5 bases from V and 0 from J; bases not matched to a gene: 9. The CDR3 is CASSTLRAGGSTDTQYF. The CDR3 nucleotides read TGTGCCAGCAGTACGCTAAGAGCGGGAGGGAGCACAGATACGCAGTATTTT.